These T cell receptor beta chains were read from a single sample in a study of shared clonotypes between healthy human individuals. Sequenced by immunoSEQ multiplex PCR; TCRdb stores in-frame clones only, minus some. Among some 1,400,000 clones listed, roughly 96% were seen once. Source material: naive CD4+ T cells sorted from blood. All receptors come from a man aged 25 to 45 in good health. The CDR3 runs from the conserved cysteine through the conserved F or W. Each record gives: clone size, J gene, CDR3 length, D gene, V gene, CDR3 protein, CDR3 DNA. A D gene is named only where the DNA matches it firmly. Clone size appears in some rows only: once, few, many, or a class for an expanded clone.

size: .
J: TRBJ2-3
length: 18
D: .
V: TRBV21-1
CDR3: CASSKDLGLAGGTDTQYF
DNA: TGTGCCAGCAGCAAGGACCTGGGGCTAGCGGGAGGCACAGATACGCAGTATTTT

size: .
J: TRBJ2-2
length: 16
D: .
V: TRBV6-5
CDR3: CASSYNGRMNTGELFF
DNA: TGTGCCAGCAGTTACAATGGGAGGATGAACACCGGGGAGCTGTTTTTT

size: .
J: TRBJ2-3
length: 16
D: TRBD2
V: TRBV6-4
CDR3: CASRVRTSASTDTQYF
DNA: TGTGCCAGCAGGGTCCGGACTAGCGCGAGCACAGATACGCAGTATTTT

size: .
J: TRBJ2-2
length: 15
D: .
V: TRBV9
CDR3: CASSVVSGNTGELFF
DNA: TGTGCCAGCAGCGTAGTTTCCGGAAACACCGGGGAGCTGTTTTTT

size: .
J: TRBJ2-1
length: 15
D: .
V: TRBV4-3
CDR3: CASSQDEGRYNEQFF
DNA: TGCGCCAGCAGCCAAGATGAGGGGCGCTACAATGAGCAGTTCTTC

size: .
J: TRBJ2-7
length: 13
D: TRBD1
V: TRBV28
CDR3: CASLGTGRYEQYF
DNA: TGTGCCAGCCTAGGGACAGGGAGATACGAGCAGTACTTC

size: .
J: TRBJ2-1
length: 13
D: .
V: TRBV6-1
CDR3: CASSDRDWDEQFF
DNA: TGTGCCAGCAGTGATAGGGATTGGGATGAGCAGTTCTTC

size: .
J: TRBJ2-6
length: 14
D: .
V: TRBV29-1
CDR3: CSVRPLYGANVLTF
DNA: TGCAGCGTCCGCCCCCTTTACGGGGCCAACGTCCTGACTTTC

size: .
J: TRBJ2-3
length: 16
D: TRBD1
V: TRBV5-1
CDR3: CASSLQGTGVVDTQYF
DNA: TGCGCCAGCAGCTTGCAAGGGACAGGGGTAGTGGATACGCAGTATTTT

size: .
J: TRBJ2-7
length: 19
D: .
V: TRBV14
CDR3: CASSQDRGAFLKFSYEQYF
DNA: TGTGCCAGCAGCCAAGACCGGGGGGCGTTTTTGAAGTTTTCCTACGAGCAGTACTTC

size: once
J: TRBJ2-5
length: 14
D: TRBD2
V: TRBV7-7
CDR3: CASSPSSGQETQYF
DNA: TGTGCTAGCAGCCCCTCTAGCGGACAAGAGACCCAGTACTTC

size: once
J: TRBJ2-7
length: 12
D: .
V: TRBV6-5
CDR3: CASSYSRYEQYF
DNA: TGTGCCAGCAGTTACTCGCGCTACGAGCAGTACTTC

size: .
J: TRBJ2-3
length: 16
D: TRBD2
V: TRBV6-1
CDR3: CASSGLAGGPSDTQYF
DNA: TGTGCCAGCAGTGGGCTAGCGGGAGGGCCTTCGGATACGCAGTATTTT

size: .
J: TRBJ2-7
length: 14
D: .
V: TRBV10-3
CDR3: CAISEDGNSYEQYF
DNA: TGTGCCATCAGTGAAGATGGGAACTCCTACGAGCAGTACTTC

size: once
J: TRBJ2-1
length: 16
D: TRBD1
V: TRBV11-3
CDR3: CASSLEGGTGYNEQFF
DNA: TGTGCCAGCAGCTTAGAAGGGGGGACAGGCTACAATGAGCAGTTCTTC

size: .
J: TRBJ1-1
length: 11
D: .
V: TRBV29-1
CDR3: CSGVGNTEAFF
DNA: TGCAGCGGAGTAGGTAACACTGAAGCTTTCTTT

size: once
J: TRBJ2-7
length: 12
D: .
V: TRBV5-4
CDR3: CASSFDWDEQYF
DNA: TGTGCCAGCAGCTTCGACTGGGACGAGCAGTATTTC

size: .
J: TRBJ2-1
length: 15
D: .
V: TRBV5-1
CDR3: CASSLAGLAFNEQFF
DNA: TGCGCCAGCAGCTTGGCAGGGCTAGCGTTCAATGAGCAGTTCTTC

size: .
J: TRBJ2-2
length: 14
D: .
V: TRBV6-1
CDR3: CASSERSSRGELFF
DNA: TGTGCCAGCAGTGAAAGATCCAGCAGGGGGGAGCTGTTTTTT

size: .
J: TRBJ2-5
length: 15
D: TRBD2
V: TRBV5-4
CDR3: CASSLATSGGETQYF
DNA: TGTGCCAGCAGCTTGGCCACTAGCGGTGGCGAGACCCAGTACTTC

size: .
J: TRBJ2-1
length: 16
D: TRBD1
V: TRBV13
CDR3: CASSLVQGSSYNEQFF
DNA: TGTGCCAGCAGCTTGGTACAGGGGAGCTCCTACAATGAGCAGTTCTTC

size: .
J: TRBJ2-2
length: 17
D: TRBD2
V: TRBV5-1
CDR3: CASSFRTSGRGAGELFF
DNA: TGCGCCAGCAGCTTCCGGACTAGCGGGAGAGGGGCCGGGGAGCTGTTTTTT

size: .
J: TRBJ1-4
length: 15
D: .
V: TRBV4-1
CDR3: CASSRNLVTNEKLFF
DNA: TGCGCCAGCAGCCGGAATCTCGTAACTAATGAAAAACTGTTTTTT

size: .
J: TRBJ2-7
length: 14
D: TRBD1
V: TRBV7-9
CDR3: CASSRPGQGYEQYF
DNA: TGTGCCAGCAGCCGACCGGGACAGGGGTACGAGCAGTACTTC

size: once
J: TRBJ2-3
length: 14
D: .
V: TRBV7-9
CDR3: CASSSFLSTDTQYF
DNA: TGTGCCAGCAGCTCCTTCCTAAGCACAGATACGCAGTATTTT

size: .
J: TRBJ1-2
length: 15
D: TRBD1
V: TRBV6-5
CDR3: CASSYSTGVLGGYTF
DNA: TGTGCCAGCAGTTACTCGACAGGGGTCTTGGGCGGCTACACCTTC

size: .
J: TRBJ2-5
length: 17
D: TRBD2
V: TRBV4-1
CDR3: CASSQDVAGGPQETQYF
DNA: TGCGCCAGCAGCCAAGATGTTGCGGGAGGCCCTCAAGAGACCCAGTACTTC

size: .
J: TRBJ1-2
length: 11
D: .
V: TRBV5-8
CDR3: CASREDVGYTF
DNA: TGTGCCAGCAGAGAAGACGTCGGCTACACCTTC

size: .
J: TRBJ1-2
length: 12
D: .
V: TRBV5-6
CDR3: CASSIDRYGYTF
DNA: TGTGCCAGCAGCATTGACAGATATGGCTACACCTTC

size: .
J: TRBJ1-1
length: 17
D: TRBD1
V: TRBV28
CDR3: CASSLLIQDRANTEAFF
DNA: TGTGCCAGCAGTTTACTGATCCAGGACAGGGCGAACACTGAAGCTTTCTTT

size: once
J: TRBJ2-5
length: 20
D: TRBD2
V: TRBV4-2
CDR3: CASSQAELVLAGGPGETQYF
DNA: TGTGCCAGCAGCCAAGCTGAATTGGTACTAGCGGGAGGGCCGGGGGAGACCCAGTACTTC

size: .
J: TRBJ2-1
length: 11
D: TRBD2
V: TRBV29-1
CDR3: CSVWTSFEQFF
DNA: TGCAGCGTCTGGACTAGCTTTGAGCAGTTCTTC

size: .
J: TRBJ1-5
length: 16
D: .
V: TRBV6-6
CDR3: CASSYLVGASNQPQHF
DNA: TGTGCCAGCAGTTATCTTGTAGGGGCTAGCAATCAGCCCCAGCATTTT

size: .
J: TRBJ2-5
length: 14
D: TRBD1
V: TRBV7-6
CDR3: CASSLNRGPETQYF
DNA: TGTGCCAGCAGCTTAAACAGGGGGCCTGAGACCCAGTACTTC

size: .
J: TRBJ2-1
length: 12
D: .
V: TRBV5-1
CDR3: CASSLEGNEQFF
DNA: TGCGCCAGCAGCTTGGAGGGGAATGAGCAGTTCTTC

size: once
J: TRBJ2-2
length: 15
D: TRBD1
V: TRBV6-5
CDR3: CASRIPTGATGELFF
DNA: TGTGCCAGCAGAATACCCACAGGGGCCACCGGGGAGCTGTTTTTT